A selection of T cell receptor beta chains follows, all from one sample in a study of vaccination and CD4 T cells after COVID-19. TCRdb fed the PCR reads into MiXCR, producing one record per CDR3 protein. In the table there are 15,000 to 20,000 distinct CDR3 sequences, just under 55% of which are singletons. The antigens these receptors bind are not known. The sample in question was CD4+ T cells from blood, cultured in vitro, obtained about 7 months after SARS-CoV-2 vaccination. These receptor sequences come from a human donor who had recovered from COVID-19. Both conserved end residues are part of each CDR3. A D gene is named only where the DNA matches it firmly. Not every row has a clone size; where given, it reads once, few, many or a size class.

size,D,V,J,CDR3,DNA
once,.,TRBV27,TRBJ2-7,CASSLLGSREGYEQYF,TGTGCCAGCAGTCTCCTAGGGTCTCGCGAAGGCTACGAGCAGTACTTC
.,TRBD2,TRBV10-2,TRBJ2-3,CASSPTSGPTDTQYF,TGCGCCAGCAGTCCCACTAGCGGACCCACAGATACGCAGTATTTT
few,.,TRBV20-1,TRBJ2-3,CSASVGGPVADTQYF,TGCAGTGCTAGTGTTGGGGGGCCGGTAGCAGATACGCAGTATTTT
few,.,TRBV20-1,TRBJ2-1,CSASASAYNEQFF,TGCAGTGCTAGTGCTAGCGCCTACAATGAGCAGTTCTTC
.,TRBD2,TRBV7-2,TRBJ2-7,CASTRGVVSEQYF,TGTGCCAGCACCCGGGGGGTGGTCTCCGAGCAGTACTTC
.,.,TRBV20-1,TRBJ1-1,CSATEYSTTAEAFF,TGCAGTGCTACGGAGTATAGTACGACAGCGGAAGCTTTCTTT
.,.,TRBV15,TRBJ2-3,CATSRKIGRLSTDTQYF,TGTGCCACCAGCAGAAAGATAGGGCGGCTGAGCACAGATACGCAGTATTTT
.,.,TRBV27,TRBJ1-2,CASSSPRSNYGYTF,TGTGCCAGCAGTTCCCCAAGGTCCAACTATGGCTACACCTTC
.,.,TRBV21-1,TRBJ2-7,CASSKSSAEQYF,TGTGCCAGCAGCAAATCTTCGGCCGAGCAGTACTTC
few,.,TRBV20-1,TRBJ1-5,CSARAISGTFSNQPQHF,TGCAGTGCTAGGGCCATTTCCGGGACGTTTAGCAATCAGCCCCAGCATTTT
once,TRBD2,TRBV7-9,TRBJ2-5,CASSFRGGQQETQYF,TGTGCCAGCAGCTTTCGGGGGGGCCAGCAAGAGACCCAGTACTTC
.,TRBD2,TRBV20-1,TRBJ2-5,CSARDAGGSETQYF,TGCAGTGCTAGAGATGCGGGAGGGTCTGAGACCCAGTACTTC
.,.,TRBV7-8,TRBJ1-6,CASSLDESSYNSPLHF,TGTGCCAGTAGCTTAGATGAGAGCTCCTATAATTCACCCCTCCACTTT
.,.,TRBV28,TRBJ2-7,CARAKPGEGYEQYF,TGTGCCAGAGCAAAGCCCGGGGAAGGCTACGAGCAGTACTTC
few,TRBD1,TRBV6-2/TRBV6-3,TRBJ1-5,CASSSRGEGNQPQHF,TGTGCCAGCAGTTCCAGGGGGGAAGGCAATCAGCCCCAGCATTTT
.,.,TRBV7-2,TRBJ2-7,CASSNDWSSYEQYF,TGTGCCAGCAGCAACGACTGGAGCTCCTACGAGCAGTACTTC
.,TRBD1,TRBV24-1,TRBJ2-5,CATSDPRGTGRQETQYF,TGTGCCACCAGTGATCCCCGTGGGACAGGGCGGCAAGAGACCCAGTACTTC
.,.,TRBV10-3,TRBJ1-6,CAITPGQNSPLHF,TGTGCCATCACTCCTGGACAGAATTCACCCCTCCACTTT
once,.,TRBV27,TRBJ1-2,CASTSTLLGRDANYGYTF,TGTGCCAGCACCTCGACTCTATTGGGAAGGGATGCTAACTATGGCTACACCTTC
medium-sized,TRBD2,TRBV6-5,TRBJ2-5,CASSYGTRGGSETQYF,TGTGCCAGCAGTTACGGGACTAGAGGTGGTTCGGAGACCCAGTACTTC
.,.,TRBV20-1,TRBJ2-7,CSARDPRGSSDEQYF,TGCAGTGCTAGAGATCCCCGTGGTTCCTCGGACGAGCAGTACTTC
.,.,TRBV7-2,TRBJ2-3,CASSGSISGTGKDTQYF,TGTGCCAGCAGCGGCTCTATCAGTGGAACAGGGAAAGATACGCAGTATTTT
.,.,TRBV11-3,TRBJ2-7,CASSGNYEQYF,TGTGCCAGCAGCGGGAACTACGAGCAGTACTTC
.,.,TRBV20-1,TRBJ2-7,CSASRGYEQYF,TGCAGTGCTAGTAGGGGCTACGAGCAGTACTTC
few,.,TRBV7-9,TRBJ1-5,CASSYGDGDNQPQHF,TGTGCCAGCAGCTACGGGGACGGAGACAATCAGCCCCAGCATTTT
.,TRBD2,TRBV7-2,TRBJ2-7,CASSLVRPAGRVLQQYF,TGTGCCAGCAGCTTAGTAAGGCCCGCGGGGAGGGTTCTGCAGCAGTACTTC
few,TRBD2,TRBV7-7,TRBJ2-5,CASSPSLAGGAETQYF,TGTGCTAGCAGCCCGTCGCTAGCGGGGGGAGCAGAGACCCAGTACTTC
.,.,TRBV11-1,TRBJ2-1,CASSLIPIYNEQFF,TGTGCCAGCAGCTTAATCCCAATCTACAATGAGCAGTTCTTC
.,.,TRBV7-3,TRBJ2-3,CASSFWDTDTQYF,TGTGCCAGCAGCTTTTGGGATACAGATACGCAGTATTTT
.,.,TRBV6-1,TRBJ1-2,CASSQVPLLGYTF,TGTGCCAGCAGTCAGGTTCCTCTTCTTGGCTACACCTTC
medium-sized,TRBD2,TRBV15,TRBJ2-5,CATSGDYTQETQYF,TGTGCCACCAGCGGGGACTATACTCAAGAGACCCAGTACTTC
few,.,TRBV27,TRBJ2-7,CASSLSGRLPYEQYF,TGTGCCAGCAGTTTATCGGGGCGGCTACCCTACGAGCAGTACTTC
.,.,TRBV7-3,TRBJ2-1,CASSITGKNEQFF,TGTGCCAGCAGCATTACAGGGAAAAATGAGCAGTTCTTC
.,.,TRBV19,TRBJ2-7,CASSIGAWTYEQYF,TGTGCCAGTAGTATTGGGGCCTGGACCTACGAGCAGTACTTC
.,.,TRBV4-1,TRBJ2-1,CASSQEGGHYNEQFF,TGCGCCAGCAGCCAAGAGGGCGGGCATTACAATGAGCAGTTCTTC
.,.,TRBV20-1,TRBJ2-7,CSAGGSAYEQYF,TGCAGTGCCGGAGGGAGTGCCTACGAGCAGTACTTC
.,TRBD2,TRBV7-2,TRBJ2-5,CASGTSKGETQYF,TGTGCCAGCGGGACTAGCAAGGGGGAGACCCAGTACTTC
.,.,TRBV20-1,TRBJ2-5,CSASQGGTETQYF,TGCAGTGCTAGTCAAGGGGGTACGGAGACCCAGTACTTC
few,TRBD2,TRBV7-8,TRBJ2-1,CASSLAIRLAGGPNEQFF,TGTGCCAGCAGCTTAGCGATTCGCCTAGCGGGAGGTCCCAATGAGCAGTTCTTC
.,.,TRBV7-2,TRBJ1-6,CASSPSYNSPLHF,TGTGCCAGCAGCCCCAGCTATAATTCACCCCTCCACTTT
.,.,TRBV27,TRBJ2-5,CASSPSLPRGTDRGGYQETQYF,TGTGCCAGCAGTCCATCCCTCCCTCGCGGGACAGACCGGGGAGGGTATCAAGAGACCCAGTACTTC
once,.,TRBV27,TRBJ1-5,CASSFLDSRNQPQHF,TGTGCCAGCAGTTTTTTGGACAGCCGTAATCAGCCCCAGCATTTT
few,TRBD2,TRBV6-2/TRBV6-3,TRBJ2-1,CASSLRTSSDEQFF,TGTGCCAGCAGCCTACGGACTAGTTCGGATGAGCAGTTCTTC
few,.,TRBV20-1,TRBJ1-2,CSARLDIVYGYTF,TGCAGTGCTAGATTGGACATAGTATATGGCTACACCTTC
.,.,TRBV21-1,TRBJ2-2,CASYLAGGNTGELFF,TGTGCCAGCTATCTAGCGGGGGGGAACACCGGGGAGCTGTTTTTT
few,TRBD2,TRBV7-3,TRBJ2-1,CASSPGAGGPYNEQFF,TGTGCCAGCAGCCCAGGGGCGGGGGGGCCGTACAATGAGCAGTTCTTC
.,TRBD1,TRBV20-1,TRBJ2-5,CSARDWGHRGLGQETQYF,TGCAGTGCTAGAGATTGGGGTCACAGGGGTCTCGGCCAAGAGACCCAGTACTTC
few,.,TRBV20-1,TRBJ1-2,CSARGSANYGYTF,TGCAGTGCTAGAGGCTCAGCTAACTATGGCTACACCTTC
.,.,TRBV25-1,TRBJ1-5,CASSGAGNQPQHF,TGTGCCAGCAGTGGGGCAGGCAATCAGCCCCAGCATTTT
once,.,TRBV20-1,TRBJ1-5,CSASDGNQPQHF,TGCAGTGCTAGTGACGGCAATCAGCCCCAGCATTTT
once,TRBD1,TRBV25-1,TRBJ1-1,CASADRASGTEAFF,TGTGCCAGCGCAGACAGGGCTTCGGGCACTGAAGCTTTCTTT
.,.,TRBV6-1,TRBJ1-6,CASSQLAGSNSPLHF,TGTGCCAGCAGCCAACTGGCAGGGTCGAATTCACCCCTCCACTTT
few,.,TRBV11-3,TRBJ1-1,CASSLVLTGAVNTEAFF,TGTGCCAGCAGCTTAGTACTCACGGGGGCAGTGAACACTGAAGCTTTCTTT
.,TRBD2,TRBV7-2,TRBJ2-7,CASSFLAGEHEQYF,TGTGCCAGCAGCTTCCTAGCGGGAGAACACGAGCAGTACTTC
once,.,TRBV2,TRBJ1-2,CASTPGGEGLGYGYTF,TGTGCCAGCACCCCCGGCGGGGAGGGGTTAGGCTATGGCTACACCTTC
.,.,TRBV10-3,TRBJ2-7,CATMTRTGDSPYEQYF,TGTGCCACCATGACAAGGACGGGGGACAGTCCCTACGAGCAGTACTTC
.,TRBD2,TRBV20-1,TRBJ2-1,CSARRSGSLDEQFF,TGCAGTGCCAGACGAAGCGGGAGTCTCGATGAGCAGTTCTTC
few,TRBD1,TRBV11-1,TRBJ2-1,CASSFWTGIVYEQFF,TGTGCCAGCAGCTTTTGGACAGGGATTGTTTATGAGCAGTTCTTC
.,TRBD1,TRBV7-2,TRBJ2-1,CASSSSGTGTYNEQFF,TGTGCCAGCAGCTCCTCCGGGACAGGGACTTACAATGAGCAGTTCTTC